This is a list of T cell receptor beta chains from one sample in a study of T cell responses to AZD1222 COVID-19 vaccine. Profiling relied on immunoSEQ multiplex PCR, and the TCRdb table lists in-frame clones only, not all of them. Here the sample spans more than 15,000 clones, around 82% being singletons. The sequenced sample was peripheral blood, obtained 28 days after the second AZD1222 dose. The receptors derive from an adult who received the AZD1222 COVID-19 vaccine. Each CDR3 is given with its conserved first and last residue. A D gene is named only where the DNA matches it firmly. Expanded clones get a size class; other rows say once, few or many, or leave the size out.

size: few; J: TRBJ2-5; D: NA; V: TRBV5-1; DNA: TGCGCCAGCAGCTTGGGGGCTAGCCTCAGAGAGACCCAGTACTTC; CDR3: CASSLGASLRETQYF
size: NA; J: TRBJ2-1; D: TRBD2; V: TRBV29-1; DNA: TGCAGCGTTGGGCTAGCGGAGTACAATGAGCAGTTCTTC; CDR3: CSVGLAEYNEQFF
size: NA; J: TRBJ1-6; D: NA; V: TRBV7-2; DNA: TGTGCCAGCATGTGGGAGAGCTCCTATAATTCACCCCTCCACTTT; CDR3: CASMWESSYNSPLHF
size: NA; J: TRBJ2-7; D: NA; V: TRBV28; DNA: TGTGCCAGCACTACCGGCGAGATCGAGCAGTACTTC; CDR3: CASTTGEIEQYF
size: once; J: TRBJ1-2; D: NA; V: TRBV5-6; DNA: TGTGCCAGCAGCTTGGAATTCAGGGCGATCAATGGCTACACCTTC; CDR3: CASSLEFRAINGYTF
size: NA; J: TRBJ2-3; D: NA; V: TRBV28; DNA: TGTGCCAGCAGTTTATATGGGGGAGGAGCTGCGGATACGCAGTATTTT; CDR3: CASSLYGGGAADTQYF
size: NA; J: TRBJ1-6; D: NA; V: TRBV27; DNA: TGTGCCAGCCGAGAGTCGCGATCCCTCGTCTATAATTCACCCCTCCACTTT; CDR3: CASRESRSLVYNSPLHF
size: NA; J: TRBJ1-5; D: TRBD1; V: TRBV2; DNA: TGTGCCAGCGACAGGGCGCTCAGCAATCAGCCCCAGCATTTT; CDR3: CASDRALSNQPQHF
size: NA; J: TRBJ2-7; D: NA; V: TRBV30; DNA: TGTGCCTGGAGAGGAGACGGTTCTTCATACGAGCAGTACTTC; CDR3: CAWRGDGSSYEQYF
size: NA; J: TRBJ1-1; D: NA; V: TRBV5-4; DNA: TGTGCCAGCAGCTTACTACCGGGCCAGAACACTGAAGCTTTCTTT; CDR3: CASSLLPGQNTEAFF
size: NA; J: TRBJ2-3; D: NA; V: TRBV18; DNA: TGTGCCAGCTCACCCCCCCCGCTAGATACGCAGTATTTT; CDR3: CASSPPPLDTQYF
size: NA; J: TRBJ1-1; D: NA; V: TRBV9; DNA: TGTGCCAGCAGCGTAGATTGGTCAGACACTGAAGCTTTCTTT; CDR3: CASSVDWSDTEAFF
size: NA; J: TRBJ1-5; D: TRBD1; V: TRBV5-5; DNA: TGTGCCAGCAGCCAAACAGGGGGCAGCAATCAGCCCCAGCATTTT; CDR3: CASSQTGGSNQPQHF
size: NA; J: TRBJ2-7; D: NA; V: TRBV29-1; DNA: TGCAGCGTTGAAGGTTGGAACGAGCAGTACTTC; CDR3: CSVEGWNEQYF
size: NA; J: TRBJ2-7; D: TRBD2; V: TRBV25-1; DNA: TGTGCCAGCACCGGAGGAGCGGGAGTAAAGATGTTTGGCGAGCAGTACTTC; CDR3: CASTGGAGVKMFGEQYF
size: NA; J: TRBJ1-2; D: NA; V: TRBV5-6; DNA: TGTGCCAGCAGCTTAGGGGGGGCCGGCTATGGCTACACCTTC; CDR3: CASSLGGAGYGYTF
size: NA; J: TRBJ2-7; D: NA; V: TRBV11-3; DNA: TGTGCCAGCAGCAACAGGGAGACCTACGAGCAGTACTTC; CDR3: CASSNRETYEQYF
size: NA; J: TRBJ2-7; D: NA; V: TRBV3-1/TRBV3-2; DNA: TGTGCCAGCACCTCGCAGGGTTACGAGCAGTACTTC; CDR3: CASTSQGYEQYF
size: NA; J: TRBJ2-7; D: TRBD2; V: TRBV3-1/TRBV3-2; DNA: TGTGCCAGCAGCCCGAATAGCGGGGCCTACGAGCAGTACTTC; CDR3: CASSPNSGAYEQYF
size: NA; J: TRBJ2-2; D: NA; V: TRBV7-2; DNA: TGTGCCAGCAGCTTCGACAGGAGGGACACCGGGGAGCTGTTTTTT; CDR3: CASSFDRRDTGELFF
size: NA; J: TRBJ2-7; D: TRBD1; V: TRBV7-2; DNA: TGTGCCAGCAACCACCCAGGGGGTTCCTACGAGCAGTACTTC; CDR3: CASNHPGGSYEQYF
size: few; J: TRBJ2-7; D: NA; V: TRBV20-1; DNA: TGCAGTGCTAGGACGGGAGAGCAGTACTTC; CDR3: CSARTGEQYF
size: few; J: TRBJ1-3; D: NA; V: TRBV9; DNA: TGTGCCAGCAGCGTAGCTGAGGACTCTGGAAACACCATATATTTT; CDR3: CASSVAEDSGNTIYF
size: NA; J: TRBJ2-1; D: TRBD2; V: TRBV3-1/TRBV3-2; DNA: TGTGCCAGCAGCCTTAGCGGGAGTAGCAATGAGCAGTTCTTC; CDR3: CASSLSGSSNEQFF
size: NA; J: TRBJ1-2; D: NA; V: TRBV28; DNA: TGTGCCAGCAGTTCCAACCGAGAATATGGCTACACCTTC; CDR3: CASSSNREYGYTF
size: once; J: TRBJ1-3; D: NA; V: TRBV3-1/TRBV3-2; DNA: TGTGCCAGCAGCCACGGACAGAGCAGAGCTGGAAACACCATATATTTT; CDR3: CASSHGQSRAGNTIYF
size: NA; J: TRBJ2-5; D: TRBD1; V: TRBV25-1; DNA: TGTGCCAGCAGAAGACAGGGTGATGCGGAGACCCAGTACTTC; CDR3: CASRRQGDAETQYF
size: NA; J: TRBJ2-1; D: NA; V: TRBV19; DNA: TGTGCCAGTAGTATCATTCTGTCGAGCTCCTACAATGAGCAGTTCTTC; CDR3: CASSIILSSSYNEQFF
size: NA; J: TRBJ1-2; D: TRBD1; V: TRBV4-2; DNA: TGTGCCAGCAGCCAAGTGGGGGACAGGGGGGATGACTATGGCTACACCTTC; CDR3: CASSQVGDRGDDYGYTF
size: NA; J: TRBJ2-2; D: NA; V: TRBV6-1; DNA: TGTGCCAGCAGTGAAGAGGTCAGGGTGAACACCGGGGAGCTGTTTTTT; CDR3: CASSEEVRVNTGELFF
size: once; J: TRBJ1-6; D: NA; V: TRBV11-2; DNA: TGTGCCAGCAGCTTTAGGGGTTATTCTAATTCACCCCTCCACTTT; CDR3: CASSFRGYSNSPLHF
size: NA; J: TRBJ2-1; D: TRBD1; V: TRBV18; DNA: TGTGCCAGCTCAAGATACTTTGGACAGGGTAATAATGAGCAGTTCTTC; CDR3: CASSRYFGQGNNEQFF
size: once; J: TRBJ1-5; D: TRBD1; V: TRBV28; DNA: TGTGCCAGCAGTTTATCCGTTGGGGGACAGGGGGCGCAACTGTTT; CDR3: CASSLSVGGQGAQLF
size: NA; J: TRBJ1-6; D: NA; V: TRBV2; DNA: TGTGCCAGCAGTAGGCAGGATAATTCACCCCTCCACTTT; CDR3: CASSRQDNSPLHF
size: NA; J: TRBJ2-1; D: TRBD2; V: TRBV7-9; DNA: TGTGCCAGCAGACGCGTGACTAGCGGTTACAATGAGCAGTTCTTC; CDR3: CASRRVTSGYNEQFF
size: NA; J: TRBJ2-1; D: TRBD2; V: TRBV15; DNA: TGTGCCACCAGCACAGGGACTAGCGGGAGTAGCGATGAGCAGTTCTTC; CDR3: CATSTGTSGSSDEQFF
size: once; J: TRBJ1-3; D: NA; V: TRBV9; DNA: TGTGCCAGCAGCGTAGCGGGAGCCTCGAACACCATATATTTT; CDR3: CASSVAGASNTIYF
size: NA; J: TRBJ1-2; D: NA; V: TRBV14; DNA: TGTGCCAGCAGCCCTCACGACGGCAGTTTCTATGGCTACACCTTC; CDR3: CASSPHDGSFYGYTF
size: NA; J: TRBJ2-1; D: NA; V: TRBV30; DNA: TGTGCCTGGAGTGTAGGGTCCGTCGATGAGCAGTTCTTC; CDR3: CAWSVGSVDEQFF
size: NA; J: TRBJ2-3; D: NA; V: TRBV3-1/TRBV3-2; DNA: TGTGCCAGCAGCCAATTCGGTGGGGATACGCAGTATTTT; CDR3: CASSQFGGDTQYF
size: NA; J: TRBJ2-1; D: NA; V: TRBV5-1; DNA: TGCGCCAGCAGCTTGGCAGCGGATAGCTCCTACAATGAGCAGTTCTTC; CDR3: CASSLAADSSYNEQFF
size: NA; J: TRBJ2-1; D: NA; V: TRBV7-2; DNA: TGTGCCAGCAGCTTAGATAGTCATTACAATGAGCAGTTCTTC; CDR3: CASSLDSHYNEQFF
size: NA; J: TRBJ2-7; D: TRBD1; V: TRBV19; DNA: TGTGCCAGTAGTATAGCCGGCGGGACAGGGTTCTCCGAGCAGTACTTC; CDR3: CASSIAGGTGFSEQYF